This paragraph reports one TCR beta chain. Its antigen is still unknown. This sample was taken from a study of Ad26.COV2.S vaccination and SARS-CoV-2 variants. About the research overall: The vaccine Ad26.COV2.S was put into the muscle once, or twice with 56 days between. Notes on the study in general: Non-spike TCR breadth was similar in vaccine and placebo recipients.

Profiled with immunoSEQ multiplex PCR; TCRdb holds only in-frame clones, not every one. The sample includes just over 350,000 clones, roughly 85% of them seen just once. Treatment indicated: over 15 received Ad26.COV2.S at low or high dose, single or two shots; about 5 received placebo; per-sample allocation not given. The samples were gathered on day 63 after the first injection of vaccine or placebo. The vaccine antigen was prefusion-stabilized Wuhan SARS-CoV-2 spike. The CDR3 is 14 residues long. The V gene's germline CDR1 is KGHSH and CDR2 LQKENI. After removal of 2 bases from V and 5 bases from J, the junction contained 3 bases not matched to a gene.

This sequence joins TRBV18 and TRBJ2-5; 9 nucleotides align to TRBD1. The sequences come from peripheral blood, collected in a trial of Ad26.COV2.S vaccine versus placebo. This TCR was recovered from a person aged 18-65 years who received the Ad26.COV2.S COVID-19 vaccine or a placebo. The CDR3, as DNA: TGTGCCAGCTCACCATGGACAGGGGACGAGACCCAGTACTTC. It is translated as CASSPWTGDETQYF.